A selection of T cell receptor beta chains follows, all from one sample in a study of blood T cell repertoires in COVID-19. Libraries were prepared by immunoSEQ multiplex PCR; TCRdb keeps only in-frame clonotypes and omits some of them. This table has over 30,000 clones, around 88% appearing once. Sequencing input: peripheral blood. All receptors derive from a woman aged 65 to 85 with active COVID-19. The CDR3 runs from the conserved cysteine through the conserved F or W. D genes are given only for firm matches.

j_call v_call d_call cdr3_aa cdr3_nt
TRBJ1-4 TRBV30 . CAWSKAAARGNEKLFF TGTGCCTGGAGTAAAGCAGCGGCGCGGGGGAATGAAAAACTGTTTTTT
TRBJ2-7 TRBV29-1 TRBD1 CSVRQGHEQYF TGCAGCGTACGACAGGGCCACGAGCAGTACTTC
TRBJ2-5 TRBV5-1 TRBD2 CASSDELAGGRETQYF TGCGCCAGCAGCGACGAGCTAGCGGGGGGGCGAGAGACCCAGTACTTC
TRBJ2-5 TRBV18 . CASSPALGSQETQYF TGTGCCAGCTCACCGGCACTAGGCTCCCAAGAGACCCAGTACTTC
TRBJ1-2 TRBV7-2 TRBD1 CASSLAQGYGYTF TGTGCCAGCAGCTTGGCACAGGGGTATGGCTACACCTTC
TRBJ2-7 TRBV6-6 . CASSLDPRTDEQYF TGTGCCAGCAGCCTAGATCCCCGAACGGACGAGCAGTACTTC
TRBJ1-4 TRBV20-1 TRBD1 CSASRAGGSNEKLFF TGCAGTGCTAGTAGGGCAGGGGGTTCGAATGAAAAACTGTTTTTT
TRBJ2-7 TRBV28 . CASSLFGGARSSYEQYF TGTGCCAGCAGTTTATTCGGCGGCGCAAGGAGCTCCTACGAGCAGTACTTC
TRBJ2-5 TRBV3-1/TRBV3-2 . CASSQFLTGQETQYF TGTGCCAGCAGCCAATTCCTGACAGGACAAGAGACCCAGTACTTC
TRBJ2-7 TRBV18 . CASSLGTDYYEQYF TGTGCCAGCTCACTCGGGACGGACTACTACGAGCAGTACTTC
TRBJ2-7 TRBV7-2 TRBD2 CASSLGGTSTYEQYF TGTGCCAGCAGCTTAGGTGGGACTAGCACCTACGAGCAGTACTTC
TRBJ2-1 TRBV10-3 TRBD2 CAISATSGGRNEQFF TGTGCCATCAGTGCCACTAGCGGGGGTCGCAATGAGCAGTTCTTC
TRBJ2-1 TRBV12-3/TRBV12-4 . CASSPRDEQFF TGTGCCAGCAGTCCCCGTGATGAGCAGTTCTTC
TRBJ2-7 TRBV28 . CASSLTLGGSYEQYF TGTGCCAGCAGTCTCACCTTGGGAGGCTCCTACGAGCAGTACTTC
TRBJ2-3 TRBV30 . CAWSSWGRTDTQYF TGTGCCTGGAGTTCTTGGGGGCGCACAGATACGCAGTATTTT
TRBJ1-1 TRBV9 . CASSAFRGTEAFF TGTGCCAGCAGCGCCTTTCGGGGGACTGAAGCTTTCTTT
TRBJ2-3 TRBV9 TRBD2 CASSVKGWESGGATDTQYF TGTGCCAGCAGCGTGAAGGGTTGGGAGAGCGGGGGGGCCACAGATACGCAGTATTTT
TRBJ2-2 TRBV3-1/TRBV3-2 TRBD1 CASSQEHRGGTGELFF TGTGCCAGCAGCCAAGAACACAGGGGTGGCACCGGGGAGCTGTTTTTT
TRBJ2-5 TRBV2 TRBD2 CASSEDSGGSETQYF TGTGCCAGCAGTGAGGATAGCGGGGGGTCAGAGACCCAGTACTTC
TRBJ2-4 TRBV27 . CASSSPRVAKNIQYF TGTGCCAGCAGCTCCCCACGAGTAGCCAAAAACATTCAGTACTTC